What follows are 9 T cell receptor beta chains derived from one specimen sequenced in a study of blood T cell repertoires in COVID-19. Repertoires were generated with immunoSEQ multiplex PCR, while TCRdb's copy carries only in-frame clones and drops some. The profile covers 170,000 or so clones, with less than 90% appearing a single time and roughly 7.3% taken by the ten largest. The sequenced sample consisted of PBMCs or T cells enriched from blood (not recorded which). These receptor sequences come from a woman aged 45-65 years who had recovered from COVID-19.

The rearrangement uses TRBV11-3 and TRBJ2-1, with 12 nucleotides matching TRBD2. Germline lookup yields CDR1 SGHNT and CDR2 YENEEA. The length of the CDR3 is 16 residues. V lost 4 bases and J lost 3; bases outside the gene matches: 4. The CDR3 here is CASSSTSGRFYNEQFF. CDR3 nucleotides: TGTGCCAGCAGCTCGACTAGCGGGAGATTCTACAATGAGCAGTTCTTC. Combining the CDR3 with reference TRBV11-3 and TRBJ2-1 gives the whole variable domain EAGVVQSPRYKIIEKKQPVAFWCNPISGHNTLYWYLQNLGQGPELLIRYENEEAVDDSQLPKDRFSAERLKGVDSTLKIQPAELGDSAVYLCASSSTSGRFYNEQFFGPGTRLTVL.

The V and J genes are TRBV11-2 and TRBJ2-3; a possible D gene is TRBD2 (6 bases). This CDR3 has 16 residues. The V end lost 5 bases, the J end lost 9 bases, and 24 bases lay between the germline ends. Germline CDR1 reads SGHAT; CDR2 reads FQNNGV. CDR3 sequence: CASSAAGTYVLGTQYF. CDR3 nucleotide sequence: TGTGCCAGCAGCGCAGCCGGGACTTACGTCTTAGGCACGCAGTATTTT.

This clone was detected a few times. The chain joins TRBV11-2 to TRBJ2-7, with a possible D match to TRBD2 (5 bases). The germline CDR1 and CDR2 sequences are SGHAT and FQNNGV. V shed 5 bases and J shed 2 bases, with 22 bases lying between them. The length of the CDR3 is 17 residues. The CDR3 is CASSLLPQRRGTYEQYF. As DNA, the CDR3 is TGTGCCAGCAGCCTACTCCCCCAAAGACGGGGAACCTACGAGCAGTACTTC.

J is TRBJ2-2 and V is TRBV5-1; no clear D gene. This CDR3 contains 13 residues. Trimming left V 2 bases short and J 5 bases short, with 7 bases between. The germline CDR1 and CDR2 sequences are SGHRS and YFSETQ. CDR3 amino acids: CASSFRETGELFF. The CDR3 DNA is TGCGCCAGCAGCTTTAGAGAGACCGGGGAGCTGTTTTTT.

The sample holds many counts of this clone. The chain has TRBV6-2 or TRBV6-3 and TRBJ2-7; no clear D gene. The germline V gene encodes CDR1 MNHEY and CDR2 SVGEGT. The V end lost 2 bases, the J end lost 0 bases, and 8 bases lay between the germline ends. The CDR3 loop spans 14 amino acids. CDR3 in DNA: TGTGCCAGCAGTTACCATGAGGCCTCCTACGAGCAGTACTTC. This codes for CASSYHEASYEQYF.

The count of this clone is one. The J gene is TRBJ1-1, the V gene TRBV12-3 or TRBV12-4; 8 positions agree with TRBD1. Trimming at V came to 3 bases and at J to 11 bases, leaving 8 bases not matched to a gene. This CDR3 contains 13 residues. CDR3 sequence reads: CASSFGQGMGAFF. The CDR3 bases are TGTGCCAGCAGTTTCGGACAGGGCATGGGGGCTTTCTTT.

The gene calls are TRBV6-5 and TRBJ1-1, with D perhaps matching TRBD1 (6 bases). Germline CDR1 is MNHEY and CDR2 is SVGAGI. V was pared by 6 bases and J by 2 bases, with 13 bases between. The CDR3 consists of 14 residues. Written as DNA, the CDR3 is TGTGCCAGCAGCCACAGGGACGTCAACACTGAAGCTTTCTTT. Its translation is CASSHRDVNTEAFF.

In this sample, this clone turned up a few times. The rearrangement links TRBV30 to TRBJ1-5; D is possibly TRBD1 (5 bases). CDR3 size: 16 residues. Trimming took off 4 bases at V and 3 bases at J, with 19 bases between the two ends. Germline CDR1 GTSNPN, CDR2 SVGIG (reference sequence). The CDR3 DNA reads as TGTGCCTGGAATAAAGACAGCCTAGGCCTCAATCAGCCCCAGCATTTT. Amino acid sequence: CAWNKDSLGLNQPQHF. Looking up the rest from reference TRBV30 and TRBJ1-5 gives the full variable domain: SQTIHQWPATLVQPVGSPLSLECTVEGTSNPNLYWYRQAAGRGLQLLFYSVGIGQISSEVPQNLSASRPQDRQFILSSKKLLLSDSGFYLCAWNKDSLGLNQPQHFGDGTRLSIL.

This chain joins TRBV28 and TRBJ2-5; 13 nucleotides agree with TRBD2. Germline V gene sequence: CDR1 MDHEN, CDR2 SYDVKM. The V and J ends lost 7 bases and 2 bases, in that order; junction bases with no gene match: 10. CDR3 length: 17 amino acids. The CDR3 is CASTMGTSGEGQETQYF. CDR3 DNA: TGTGCCAGCACCATGGGGACTAGCGGGGAAGGGCAAGAGACCCAGTACTTC.